This T cell receptor (beta chain) originates from a study of hypomethylating agent response in myelodysplastic syndrome. This CDR3 comprises 14 residues. CDR1 is MNHNY and CDR2 is SVGAGI in the germline V gene (reference sequence). V was shortened by 6 bases and J by 0 bases, with 12 bases between the two germline ends. Assay: immunoSEQ multiplex PCR; the TCRdb copy retains only in-frame clones and omits some. The sample lists about 3,700 clones, about 88% occurring once. The chain uses TRBV6-6 and TRBJ2-7, with D maybe TRBD2 (5 bases). The specimen comprised bone marrow, sampled before or after starting hypomethylating agent treatment for myelodysplastic syndrome (not recorded which). This TCR was sampled from a human donor with myelodysplastic syndrome. CDR3 residues: CASSSPGNSYEQYF. The CDR3, as DNA: TGTGCCAGCAGCTCCCCCGGGAACTCCTACGAGCAGTACTTC.